This T cell receptor (beta chain) is drawn from a study of cytomegalovirus exposure and HLA in healthy donors. Study results and limitations: With further analysis later on, most CMV-associated TCR beta chains appeared HLA-restricted. Across HLA loci, a later analysis found differing TCR association rates, with DRB1 most and HLA-C fewest.

The CDR3 spans 16 residues. V gave up 4 bases and J gave up 7 bases; unmatched junction bases: 7. Germline V gene lookup returns CDR1 MDHEN and CDR2 SYDVKM. Use of 60 Vbeta and 13 Jbeta primers characterized the PCR. Assay: immunoSEQ multiplex PCR; the TCRdb copy retains only in-frame clones and omits some. In the table there are over 150,000 clones, 65% to 90% of which are singletons. Concerning this clone itself: Its antigen is still unknown.

Sequenced sample: PBMCs. This TCR came from a man aged 45 to 65 in good health and CMV-seropositive. V usage is TRBV28 and J usage is TRBJ2-1; 13 positions agree with TRBD2. The CDR3 loop is CASSYGGTSGTNEQFF. The CDR3 region has the DNA TGTGCCAGCAGTTACGGGGGGACTAGCGGGACTAATGAGCAGTTCTTC.